The subject of this entry is one T cell receptor beta chain. Its target is unknown. This specimen belongs to a study of radiotherapy plus CTLA-4 blockade in lung cancer. For the study at large: Of the patients, around 17% showed objective responses and around 32% attained disease control. Study-level results: Early blood T cell clone changes and increased post-radiation serum interferon-beta were reportedly the strongest response predictors. Radiotherapy plus ipilimumab was followed by expansion in blood of tumor-derived TCR clones.

Only in-frame clones appear in the TCRdb table, and some are missing; sequencing was by immunoSEQ multiplex PCR. The sample holds tens of thousands of clones, 78% seen once. Germline loops: CDR1 SGHVS, CDR2 FNYEAQ. This CDR3 spans 16 amino acids. V lost 3 bases to trimming and J lost 2 bases; unmatched junction nucleotides: 3. The receptor was isolated from a human donor with non-small cell lung cancer who had a partial response to radiotherapy plus ipilimumab. Some clones in this sample may be carry-over from other donors' samples. The chain has TRBV7-6 and TRBJ2-7; 14 positions match TRBD2. The sample was peripheral blood, taken from a patient treated with radiotherapy plus ipilimumab. CDR3 nucleotide sequence: TGTGCCAGCAGCTTGGGACTAGCGGGAGACCCCTACGAGCAGTACTTC. Its protein product is CASSLGLAGDPYEQYF.